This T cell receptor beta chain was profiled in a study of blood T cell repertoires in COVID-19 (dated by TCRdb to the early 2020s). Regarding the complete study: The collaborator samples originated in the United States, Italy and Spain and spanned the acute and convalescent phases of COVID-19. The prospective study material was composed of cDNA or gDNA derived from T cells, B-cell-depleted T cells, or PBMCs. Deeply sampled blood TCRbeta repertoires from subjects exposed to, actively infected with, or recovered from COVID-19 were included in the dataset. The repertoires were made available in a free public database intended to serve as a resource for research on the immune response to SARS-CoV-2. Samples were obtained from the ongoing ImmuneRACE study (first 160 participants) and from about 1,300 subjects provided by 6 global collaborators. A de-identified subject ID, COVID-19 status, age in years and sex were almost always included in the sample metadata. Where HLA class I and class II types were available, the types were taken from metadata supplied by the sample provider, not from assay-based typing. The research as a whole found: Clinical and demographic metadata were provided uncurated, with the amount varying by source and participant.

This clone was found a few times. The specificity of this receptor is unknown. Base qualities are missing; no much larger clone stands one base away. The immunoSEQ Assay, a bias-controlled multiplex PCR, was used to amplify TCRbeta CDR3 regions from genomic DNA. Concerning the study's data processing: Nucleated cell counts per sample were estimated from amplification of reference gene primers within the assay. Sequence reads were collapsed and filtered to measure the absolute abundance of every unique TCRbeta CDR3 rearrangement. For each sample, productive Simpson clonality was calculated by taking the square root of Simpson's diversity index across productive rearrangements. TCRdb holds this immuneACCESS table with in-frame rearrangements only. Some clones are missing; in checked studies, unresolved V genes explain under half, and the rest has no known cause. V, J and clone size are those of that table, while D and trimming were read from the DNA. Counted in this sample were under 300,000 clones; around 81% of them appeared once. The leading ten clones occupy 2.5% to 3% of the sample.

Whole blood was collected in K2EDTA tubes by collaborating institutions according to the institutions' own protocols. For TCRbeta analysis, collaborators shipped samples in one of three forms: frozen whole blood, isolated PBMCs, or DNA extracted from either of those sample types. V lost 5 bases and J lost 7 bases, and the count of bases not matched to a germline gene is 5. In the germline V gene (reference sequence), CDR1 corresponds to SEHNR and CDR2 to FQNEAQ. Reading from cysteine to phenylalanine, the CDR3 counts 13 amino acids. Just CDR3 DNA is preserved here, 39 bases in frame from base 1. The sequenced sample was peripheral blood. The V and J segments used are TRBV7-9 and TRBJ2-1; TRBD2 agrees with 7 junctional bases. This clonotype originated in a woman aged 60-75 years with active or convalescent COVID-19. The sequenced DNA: TGTGCCAGCAGCCATAACGGGGGGAATGAGCAGTTCTTC. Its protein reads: CASSHNGGNEQFF.